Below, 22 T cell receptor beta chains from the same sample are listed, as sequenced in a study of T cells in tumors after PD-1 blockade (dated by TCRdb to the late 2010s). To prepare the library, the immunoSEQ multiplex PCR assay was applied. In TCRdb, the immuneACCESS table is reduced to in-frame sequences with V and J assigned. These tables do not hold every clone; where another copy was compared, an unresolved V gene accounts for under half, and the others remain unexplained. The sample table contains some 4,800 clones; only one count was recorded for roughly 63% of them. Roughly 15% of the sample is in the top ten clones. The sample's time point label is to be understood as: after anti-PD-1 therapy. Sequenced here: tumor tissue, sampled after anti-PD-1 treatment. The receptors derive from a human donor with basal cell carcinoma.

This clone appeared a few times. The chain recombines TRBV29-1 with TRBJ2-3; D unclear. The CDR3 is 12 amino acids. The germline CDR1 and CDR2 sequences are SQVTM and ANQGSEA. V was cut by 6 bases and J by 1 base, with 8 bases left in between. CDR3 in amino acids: CSVVYGTDTQYF. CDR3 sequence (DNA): TGCAGCGTAGTTTACGGCACAGATACGCAGTATTTT.

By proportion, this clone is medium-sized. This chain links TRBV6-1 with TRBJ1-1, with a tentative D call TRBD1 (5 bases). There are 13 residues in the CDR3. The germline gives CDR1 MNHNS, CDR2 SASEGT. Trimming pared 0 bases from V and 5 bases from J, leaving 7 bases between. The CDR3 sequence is CASSEAGGTEAFF. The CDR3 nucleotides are TGTGCCAGCAGTGAAGCGGGGGGGACTGAAGCTTTCTTT.

CDR3 loop: CASSFLDRVDEKLFF. The CDR3 region has the DNA TGTGCCAGCAGTTTCTTGGACAGGGTTGATGAAAAACTGTTTTTT. The gene calls are TRBV28 and TRBJ1-4; 8 bases fit TRBD1. This CDR3 is 15 amino acids long. V lost 3 bases to trimming and J lost 6 bases; unmatched junction nucleotides: 6. CDR1 and CDR2 from the germline V gene are MDHEN and SYDVKM.

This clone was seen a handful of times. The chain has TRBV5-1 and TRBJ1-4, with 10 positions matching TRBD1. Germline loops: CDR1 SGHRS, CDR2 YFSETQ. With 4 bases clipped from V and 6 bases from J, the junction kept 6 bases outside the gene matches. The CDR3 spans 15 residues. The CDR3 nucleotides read TGCGCCAGCAGCGGGACAGGGGCGGGGTATGAAAAACTGTTTTTT. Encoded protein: CASSGTGAGYEKLFF.

The CDR3 nucleotides read TGTGCCATCAGTGGAACAGTGAACACTGAAGCTTTCTTT. This codes for CAISGTVNTEAFF. The chain is built from TRBV10-3 and TRBJ1-1; no definite D call. Trimming left V 4 bases short and J 0 bases short, with 6 bases between. Germline lookup yields CDR1 ENHRY and CDR2 SYGVKD. The CDR3 totals 13 residues.

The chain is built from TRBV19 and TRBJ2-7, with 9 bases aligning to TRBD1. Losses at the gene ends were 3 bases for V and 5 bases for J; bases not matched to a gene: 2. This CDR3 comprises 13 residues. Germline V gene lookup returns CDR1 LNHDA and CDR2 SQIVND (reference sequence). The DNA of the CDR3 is TGTGCCAGTAGTATTAGGACAGGGGACGAGCAGTACTTC. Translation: CASSIRTGDEQYF.

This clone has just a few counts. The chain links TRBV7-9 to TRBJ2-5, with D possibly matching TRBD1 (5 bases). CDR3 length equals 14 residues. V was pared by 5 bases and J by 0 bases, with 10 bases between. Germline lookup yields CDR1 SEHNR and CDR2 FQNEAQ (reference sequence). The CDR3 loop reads CASSGTGYQETQYF. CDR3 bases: TGTGCCAGCAGCGGAACAGGTTACCAAGAGACCCAGTACTTC. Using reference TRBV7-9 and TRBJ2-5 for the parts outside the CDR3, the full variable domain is DTGVSQNPRHKITKRGQNVTFRCDPISEHNRLYWYRQTLGQGPEFLTYFQNEAQLEKSRLLSDRFSAERPKGSFSTLEIQRTEQGDSAMYLCASSGTGYQETQYFGPGTRLLVL.

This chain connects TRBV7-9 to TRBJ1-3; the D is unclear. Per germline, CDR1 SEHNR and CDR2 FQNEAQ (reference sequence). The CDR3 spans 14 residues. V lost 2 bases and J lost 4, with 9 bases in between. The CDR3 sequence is CASSLTRRGNTIYF. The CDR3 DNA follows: TGTGCCAGCAGCTTAACTCGACGGGGAAACACCATATATTTT.

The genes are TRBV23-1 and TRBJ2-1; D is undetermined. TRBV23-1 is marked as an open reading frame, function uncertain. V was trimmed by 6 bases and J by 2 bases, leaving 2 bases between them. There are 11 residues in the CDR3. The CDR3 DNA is TGCGCCAGCAGGACCTACAATGAGCAGTTCTTC. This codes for CASRTYNEQFF.

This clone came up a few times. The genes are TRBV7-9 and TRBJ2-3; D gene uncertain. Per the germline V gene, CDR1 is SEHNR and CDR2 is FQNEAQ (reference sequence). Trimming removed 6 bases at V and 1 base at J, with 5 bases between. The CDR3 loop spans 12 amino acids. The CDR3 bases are TGTGCCAGCAGGGCGGGCACAGATACGCAGTATTTT. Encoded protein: CASRAGTDTQYF.

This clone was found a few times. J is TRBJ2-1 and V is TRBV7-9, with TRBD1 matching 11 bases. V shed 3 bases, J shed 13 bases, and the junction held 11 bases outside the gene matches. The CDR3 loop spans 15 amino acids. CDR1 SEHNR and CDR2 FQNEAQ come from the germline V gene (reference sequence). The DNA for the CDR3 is TGTGCCAGCAGCTTCAACTCGGACAGGGGGCTTAGTCAGTTCTTC. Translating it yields CASSFNSDRGLSQFF.

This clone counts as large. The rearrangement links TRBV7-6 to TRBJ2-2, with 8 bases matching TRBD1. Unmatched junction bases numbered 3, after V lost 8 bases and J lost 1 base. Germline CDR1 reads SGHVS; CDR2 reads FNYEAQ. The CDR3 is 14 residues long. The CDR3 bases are TGTGCCAGCGGGGGACAGGTGAACACCGGGGAGCTGTTTTTT. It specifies CASGGQVNTGELFF.

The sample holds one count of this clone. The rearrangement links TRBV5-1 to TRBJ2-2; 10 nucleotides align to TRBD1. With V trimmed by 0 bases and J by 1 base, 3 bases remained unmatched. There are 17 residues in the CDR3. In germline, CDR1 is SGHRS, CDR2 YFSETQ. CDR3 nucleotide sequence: TGCGCCAGCAGCTTGGATGGACAGGGGGTGAACACCGGGGAGCTGTTTTTT. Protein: CASSLDGQGVNTGELFF. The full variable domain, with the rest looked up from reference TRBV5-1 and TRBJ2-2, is KAGVTQTPRYLIKTRGQQVTLSCSPISGHRSVSWYQQTPGQGLQFLFEYFSETQRNKGNFPGRFSGRQFSNSRSEMNVSTLELGDSALYLCASSLDGQGVNTGELFFGEGSRLTVL.

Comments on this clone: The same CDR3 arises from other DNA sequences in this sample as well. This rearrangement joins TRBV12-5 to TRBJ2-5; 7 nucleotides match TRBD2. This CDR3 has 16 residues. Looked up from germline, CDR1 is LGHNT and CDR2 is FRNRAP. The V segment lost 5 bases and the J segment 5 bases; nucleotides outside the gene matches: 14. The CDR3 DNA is TGTGCTAGTGGTGGGGTCGGGGTAGCGGGTCGGGAGACCCAGTACTTC. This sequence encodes CASGGVGVAGRETQYF.

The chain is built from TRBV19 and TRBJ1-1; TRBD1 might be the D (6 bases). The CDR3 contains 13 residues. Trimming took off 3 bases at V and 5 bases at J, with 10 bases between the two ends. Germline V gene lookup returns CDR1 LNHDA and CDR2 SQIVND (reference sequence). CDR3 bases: TGTGCCAGTAGTATGCAGGGGCTGACTGAAGCTTTCTTT. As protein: CASSMQGLTEAFF.

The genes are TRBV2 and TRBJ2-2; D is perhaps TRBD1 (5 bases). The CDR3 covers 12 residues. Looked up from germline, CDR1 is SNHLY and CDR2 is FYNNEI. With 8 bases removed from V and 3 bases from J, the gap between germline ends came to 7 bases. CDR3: CASSTDTGELFF. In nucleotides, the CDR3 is TGTGCCAGCTCGACAGACACCGGGGAGCTGTTTTTT. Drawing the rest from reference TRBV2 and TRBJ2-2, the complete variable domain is EPEVTQTPSHQVTQMGQEVILRCVPISNHLYFYWYRQILGQKVEFLVSFYNNEISEKSEIFDDQFSVERPDGSNFTLKIRSTKLEDSAMYFCASSTDTGELFFGEGSRLTVL.

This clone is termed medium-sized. CDR3 residues: CASSPWTGGTFSNQPQHF. As DNA, the CDR3 is TGTGCCAGCAGCCCTTGGACAGGGGGCACTTTTAGTAATCAGCCCCAGCATTTT. This chain connects TRBV7-2 to TRBJ1-5, with 11 nucleotides matching TRBD1. The junction had 13 bases not matched to a gene; V was cut back by 5 bases and J by 4 bases. This CDR3 is 18 amino acids long. Germline V gives CDR1 SGHTA, CDR2 FQGNSA.

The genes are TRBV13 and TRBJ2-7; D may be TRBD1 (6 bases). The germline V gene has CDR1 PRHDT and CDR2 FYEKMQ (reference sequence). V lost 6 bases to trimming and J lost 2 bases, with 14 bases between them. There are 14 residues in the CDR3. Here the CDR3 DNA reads TGTGCCAGCAGAAAACAGGGTGGAACCTACGAGCAGTACTTC. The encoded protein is CASRKQGGTYEQYF.

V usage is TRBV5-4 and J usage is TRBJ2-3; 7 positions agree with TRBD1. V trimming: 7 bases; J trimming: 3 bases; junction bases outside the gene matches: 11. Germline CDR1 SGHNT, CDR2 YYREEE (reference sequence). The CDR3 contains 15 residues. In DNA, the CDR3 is TGTGCCAGCCTGAGGAGAGGGGGCAGTACAGATACGCAGTATTTT. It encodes CASLRRGGSTDTQYF.

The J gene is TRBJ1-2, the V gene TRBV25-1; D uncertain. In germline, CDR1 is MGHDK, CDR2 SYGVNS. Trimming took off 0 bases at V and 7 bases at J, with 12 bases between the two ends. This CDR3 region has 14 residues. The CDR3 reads CASSEYEGWSGYTF. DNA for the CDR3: TGTGCCAGCAGTGAATACGAGGGCTGGAGTGGCTACACCTTC.

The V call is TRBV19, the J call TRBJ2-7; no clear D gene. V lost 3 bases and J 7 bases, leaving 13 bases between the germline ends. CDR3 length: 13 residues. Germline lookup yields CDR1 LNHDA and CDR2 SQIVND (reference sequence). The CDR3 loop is CASSIQIVGEQYF. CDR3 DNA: TGTGCCAGTAGTATCCAGATCGTAGGGGAGCAGTACTTC.

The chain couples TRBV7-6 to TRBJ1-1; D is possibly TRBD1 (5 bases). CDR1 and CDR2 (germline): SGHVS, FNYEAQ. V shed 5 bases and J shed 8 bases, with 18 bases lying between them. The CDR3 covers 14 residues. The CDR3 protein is CASSPIAPGTEAFF. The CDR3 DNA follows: TGTGCCAGCAGCCCTATTGCGCCCGGGACCGAAGCTTTCTTT.